This TCR beta chain was obtained from a study of tumor-infiltrating lymphocytes in primary liver carcinoma. The overall study: These patients were men and women whose ages were 30 to 69 years. Stage T1-T3 N0M0 tumors measured about 4.2 to 11 cm at most.

Synthesis of TCR beta cDNA was carried out from around 540 ng total RNA with a constant-region primer. Nested multiplex PCR, run for three rounds with slightly modified ARM-PCR, yielded TCR beta libraries. PCR rounds one and two used TRBV1-TRBV30 forward primers with a C-beta reverse primer for 10 cycles each. TCRdb called the multiplex PCR reads again in MiXCR, with one record for every CDR3 protein. Of 310,000 or so distinct CDR3 sequences in the sample, almost 60% were seen once. Germline CDR1 LGHNA, CDR2 YNFKEQ. The CDR3 loop spans 18 amino acids. In addition to blood RNA drawn from unsorted whole blood, germline DNA was extracted. The study's findings and limits: The top-250-clone fraction was significantly higher in tumors than in blood (p = 0.039).

A remark on this clonotype: Its cognate antigen is unknown. A much larger clone differs by one base, so this may be a read error.

The sequenced material came from peripheral blood. This chain connects TRBV4-2 to TRBJ2-1; 12 bases line up with TRBD2. The TCR sequence derives from a woman younger than 45 with primary liver carcinoma and hepatitis B virus infection. The CDR3: CASSQDLLAGGLGNEEFF. In nucleotides, the CDR3 is TGTGCCAGCAGCCAAGATCTGCTAGCGGGAGGGCTTGGAAATGAGGAGTTCTTC.